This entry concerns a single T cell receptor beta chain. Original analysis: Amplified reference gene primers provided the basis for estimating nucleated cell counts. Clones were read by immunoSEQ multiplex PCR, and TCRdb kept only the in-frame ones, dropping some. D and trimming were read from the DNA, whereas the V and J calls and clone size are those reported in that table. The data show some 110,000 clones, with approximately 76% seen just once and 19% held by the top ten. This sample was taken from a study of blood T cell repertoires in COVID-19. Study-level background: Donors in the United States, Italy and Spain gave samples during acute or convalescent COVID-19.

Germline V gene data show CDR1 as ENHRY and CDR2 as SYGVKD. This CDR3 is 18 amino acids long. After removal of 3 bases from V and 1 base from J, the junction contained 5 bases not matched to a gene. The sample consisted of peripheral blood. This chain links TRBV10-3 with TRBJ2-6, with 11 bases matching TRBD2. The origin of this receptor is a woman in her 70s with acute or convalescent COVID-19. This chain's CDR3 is CAISERSSGGSGANVLTF. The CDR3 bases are TGTGCCATCAGTGAAAGGTCTAGCGGGGGGTCTGGGGCCAACGTCCTGACTTTC.